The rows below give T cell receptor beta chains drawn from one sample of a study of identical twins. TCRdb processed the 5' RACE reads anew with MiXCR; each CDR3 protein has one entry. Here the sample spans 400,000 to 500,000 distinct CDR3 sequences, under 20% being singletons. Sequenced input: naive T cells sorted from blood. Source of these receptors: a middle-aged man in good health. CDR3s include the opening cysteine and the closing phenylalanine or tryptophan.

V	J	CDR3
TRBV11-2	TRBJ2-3	CASSAGGVLTDTQYF
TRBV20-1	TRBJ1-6	CSARNGSSYNSPLHF
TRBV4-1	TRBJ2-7	CASSQDTLAGFYEQYF
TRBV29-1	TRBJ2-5	CSVEEGVAETQYF
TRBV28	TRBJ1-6	CASSLLSGQHSPLHF
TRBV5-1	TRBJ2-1	CASSPRRAYNEQFF
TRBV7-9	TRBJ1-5	CASSLGQGNSNQPQHF
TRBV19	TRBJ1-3	CASSIIDRGFSGNTIYF
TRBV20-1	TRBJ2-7	CSAGEGGYEQYF
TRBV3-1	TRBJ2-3	CASSPLSISGTSALGDTQYF
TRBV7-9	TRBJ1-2	CASTDRVDGYGHTF
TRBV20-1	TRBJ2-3	CSARDPGRGGRTDTQYF
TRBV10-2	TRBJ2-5	CASSPEETQYF
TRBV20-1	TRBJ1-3	CSAKTGDGNTIYF
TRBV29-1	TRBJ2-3	CSAGDRYYGTDTQYF
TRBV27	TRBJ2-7	CASSLWQGTYEQYF
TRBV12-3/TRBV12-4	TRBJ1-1	CASSFTGGRFEEAFF
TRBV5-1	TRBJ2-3	CASSLTGPKSTDTQYF
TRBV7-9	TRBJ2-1	CASRSALAGGNNEQFF
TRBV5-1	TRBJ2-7	CASSRSPGQGARSYEQYF
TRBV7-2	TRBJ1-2	CASSLPRTGALDF
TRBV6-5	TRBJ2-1	CASSYLLEELSYNEQFF
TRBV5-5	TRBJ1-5	CASSLNRGLQPQHF
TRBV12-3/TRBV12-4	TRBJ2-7	CASSLASNEQYF
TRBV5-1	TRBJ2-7	CASSLISAYYEQYF
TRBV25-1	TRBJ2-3	CASSEYRMVDTQYF
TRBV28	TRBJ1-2	CASSLVHTTGSYGYTF
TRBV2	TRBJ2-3	CASSEVTSGRDTQYF
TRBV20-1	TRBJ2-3	CSASPKSGGAQYF
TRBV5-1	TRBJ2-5	CASSSTGQETQYF
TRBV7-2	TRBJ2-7	CASSLEAGGYEQYF
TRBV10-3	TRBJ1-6	CAITSGPNSPLHF
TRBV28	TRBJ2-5	CASSLILGAQYF
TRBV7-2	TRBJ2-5	CASSLTETGTQYF
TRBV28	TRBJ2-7	CASSLEPISYEQYF
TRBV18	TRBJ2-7	CASSPPGTLSIRGEQYF
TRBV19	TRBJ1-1	CASSDTGGTEAFF
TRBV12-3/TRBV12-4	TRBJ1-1	CASSFFGQGEAFF
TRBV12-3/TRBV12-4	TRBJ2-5	CASSLWASGGARETQYF
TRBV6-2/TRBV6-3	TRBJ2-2	CASQRGLTRNTGELFF